Given below is one T cell receptor beta chain in context. What it binds is not known. Germline CDR1 is SGHAT and CDR2 is FQDESV (reference sequence). The CDR3 has 13 residues. The V end was cut by 5 bases, the J end by 0 bases, with 8 bases between. Patients with autoimmune history or systemic immunosuppression were excluded. The data belong to a study of OX40 agonist ivuxolimab in advanced cancers. Background on the study: Aged about 20 to 85 with a mean of roughly 65 years, they were 82.7% male. Broader study findings: Individuals who were partial responders at 0.1-3.0 mg/kg had clonal expansion that ranked among the lowest. Both blood CD4+ and CD8+ T cells showed clonal growth by week 6 at 0.1 to 3.0 mg/kg.

Assay: immunoSEQ multiplex PCR; the TCRdb copy retains only in-frame clones and omits some. The sample carries about 50,000 clones, 70% to 90% recorded once. The specimen was CD4+ or CD8+ T cells sorted from blood, collected in a trial of the OX40 agonist ivuxolimab. This receptor was taken from an adult with an advanced solid tumor such as melanoma, head and neck, liver or kidney cancer. The rearrangement links TRBV11-1 to TRBJ2-7; D remains unclear. The CDR3 nucleotides read TGTGCCAGCAGCAGGACGGACTCCTACGAGCAGTACTTC. Translated: CASSRTDSYEQYF.